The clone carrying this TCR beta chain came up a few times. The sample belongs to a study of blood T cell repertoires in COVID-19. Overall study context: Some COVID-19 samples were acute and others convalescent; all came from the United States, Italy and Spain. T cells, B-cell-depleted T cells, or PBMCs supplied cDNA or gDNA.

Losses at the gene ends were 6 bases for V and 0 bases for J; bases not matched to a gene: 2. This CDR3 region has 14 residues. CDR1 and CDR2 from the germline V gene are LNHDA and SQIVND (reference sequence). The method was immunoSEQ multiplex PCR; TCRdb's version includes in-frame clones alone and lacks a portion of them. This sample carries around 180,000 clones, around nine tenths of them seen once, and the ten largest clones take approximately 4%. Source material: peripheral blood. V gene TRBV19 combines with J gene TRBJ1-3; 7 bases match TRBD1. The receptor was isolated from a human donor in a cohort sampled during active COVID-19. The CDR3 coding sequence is TGTGCCAGTAGCGACAGGGCCTCTGGAAACACCATATATTTT. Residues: CASSDRASGNTIYF.